The clone carrying this TCR beta chain showed up just a few times. This entry comes from a study of blood T cell repertoires in COVID-19. On the study more broadly: Samples taken during acute and convalescent COVID-19 were collected in the United States, Italy and Spain.

V was shortened by 5 bases and J by 2 bases, with 8 bases between the two germline ends. This CDR3 region has 13 residues. In germline, CDR1 is LNHDA, CDR2 SQIVND (reference sequence). Sequencing used immunoSEQ multiplex PCR; TCRdb keeps in-frame clones, though not all of them. The repertoire consists of about 170,000 clones, with less than 85% occurring once and the leading ten covering 6.5% to 9%. The receptor was isolated from a woman aged 35 to 49 with COVID-19, enrolled during active disease. This chain connects TRBV19 to TRBJ2-3, with D possibly matching TRBD2 (6 bases). The sample was peripheral blood. The DNA of the CDR3 is TGTGCCAGTAGTGGGGGGTACACAGATACGCAGTATTTT. It yields the protein CASSGGYTDTQYF.